This T cell receptor beta chain was retrieved from a study of blood T cell repertoires in COVID-19 (dated by TCRdb to about 2020). Some background on the complete study: Collaborator samples came from the United States, Italy and Spain and covered acute and convalescent phases of COVID-19. HLA class I and class II types, where available, came from metadata supplied by the sample provider rather than from assay-based typing. The samples were drawn from two sources: the first 160 participants of the ongoing ImmuneRACE study, and 1,254 subjects contributed by 6 global collaborators. The repertoires were released in a freely available public database intended as a resource for research on the immune response to SARS-CoV-2. The prospective study material was composed of cDNA or gDNA derived from T cells, B-cell-depleted T cells, or PBMCs. Deeply sampled blood TCRbeta repertoires from subjects exposed to, actively infected with, or recovered from COVID-19 were included in the dataset. A de-identified subject ID, COVID-19 status, age in years and sex were almost always included in the sample metadata. On the study overall, not on this receptor specifically: How much clinical and demographic metadata was included differed by source and by participant, and the metadata was provided uncurated.

The collaborating institutions used their own protocols to collect whole blood in K2EDTA tubes. For TCRbeta analysis, collaborators shipped samples in one of three forms: frozen whole blood, isolated PBMCs, or DNA extracted from either of those sample types. TCRbeta CDR3 regions were amplified from genomic DNA by means of the immunoSEQ Assay, a bias-controlled multiplex PCR. From the authors' description of their analysis: The number of nucleated cells in each sample was estimated from the amplification of reference gene primers within the assay. Sequence reads were collapsed and filtered to measure the absolute abundance of every unique TCRbeta CDR3 rearrangement. For each sample, productive Simpson clonality was calculated as the square root of Simpson's diversity index over productive rearrangements. The table comes from immuneACCESS by way of TCRdb, which keeps in-frame sequences with V and J called. Part of the clones is missing from these tables; in studies checked, under half for an unresolved V gene and the rest for unknown reasons. V, J and clone size derive from that table, while D and trimming were established from the DNA sequence. Recorded for this sample are some 130,000 clones; roughly 69% of them occurred a single time. Jointly, the top ten make up approximately 2% of the sample.

For this clone: Its antigen is unknown. Nothing much larger sits one base from this clone, and base qualities are not available.

The sample consisted of peripheral blood. This sequence originates from a woman aged 70-85 years with acute or convalescent COVID-19.

The nucleotide sequence is given as TGTGCCAGCAGTTATGTTGAGGGCACCGGGGAGCTGTTTTTT. The encoded protein is CASSYVEGTGELFF. This sequence uses TRBV6-5 and TRBJ2-2; the D gene is possibly TRBD2, with 5 bases matching. From cysteine to phenylalanine, the CDR3 is 14 amino acids long. CDR3 DNA only is kept here, 42 bases in frame from base 1. The germline V gene specifies MNHEY as CDR1 and SVGAGI as CDR2. V lost 3 bases and J lost 4 bases; the stretch between them is 9 bases long.